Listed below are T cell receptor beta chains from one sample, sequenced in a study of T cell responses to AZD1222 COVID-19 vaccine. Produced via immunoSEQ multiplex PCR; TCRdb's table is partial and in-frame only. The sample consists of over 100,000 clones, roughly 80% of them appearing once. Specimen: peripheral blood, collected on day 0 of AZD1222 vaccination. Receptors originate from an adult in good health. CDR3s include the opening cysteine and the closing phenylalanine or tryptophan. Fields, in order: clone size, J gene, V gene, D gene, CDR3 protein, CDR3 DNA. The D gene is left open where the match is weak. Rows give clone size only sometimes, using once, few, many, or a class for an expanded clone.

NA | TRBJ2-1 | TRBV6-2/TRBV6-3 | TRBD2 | CASSYSKRGGSNEQFF | TGTGCCAGCAGTTACTCGAAGCGGGGGGGCTCGAATGAGCAGTTCTTC
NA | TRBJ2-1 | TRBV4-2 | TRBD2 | CASSQDPSGGDNEQFF | TGTGCCAGCAGCCAAGACCCCAGCGGGGGGGACAATGAGCAGTTCTTC
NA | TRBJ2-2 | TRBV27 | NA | CASRRSTGELFF | TGTGCCAGCAGGCGGAGCACCGGGGAGCTGTTTTTT
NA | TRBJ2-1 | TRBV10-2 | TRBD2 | CASRPGLAGGYNEQFF | TGCGCCAGCAGACCGGGACTAGCGGGGGGGTACAATGAGCAGTTCTTC
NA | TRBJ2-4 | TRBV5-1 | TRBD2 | CASSPVSGGGKNIQYF | TGCGCCAGCAGCCCGGTCAGCGGGGGGGGCAAAAACATTCAGTACTTC
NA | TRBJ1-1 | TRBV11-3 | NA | CASKTRGRDTEAFF | TGTGCCAGCAAAACCAGGGGTAGGGACACTGAAGCTTTCTTT
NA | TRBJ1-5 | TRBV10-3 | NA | CAISGTVNGDQPQHF | TGTGCCATCAGTGGGACAGTGAACGGGGATCAGCCCCAGCATTTT
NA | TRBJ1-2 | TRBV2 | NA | CASSEQEGRYGYTF | TGTGCCAGCAGTGAGCAGGAGGGCCGATATGGCTACACCTTC
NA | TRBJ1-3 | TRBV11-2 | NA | CASSLNWEGNTIYF | TGTGCCAGCAGCCTGAATTGGGAGGGAAACACCATATATTTT
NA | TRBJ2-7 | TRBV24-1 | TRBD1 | CATATGDAYEQYF | TGTGCCACTGCGACAGGGGATGCCTACGAGCAGTACTTC
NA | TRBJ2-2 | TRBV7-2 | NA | CASSLWGGRRWTGELFF | TGTGCCAGCAGCTTATGGGGAGGCCGTCGATGGACCGGGGAGCTGTTTTTT
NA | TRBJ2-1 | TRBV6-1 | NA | CASSEGFSYNEQFF | TGTGCCAGCAGTGAAGGGTTTTCCTACAATGAGCAGTTCTTC
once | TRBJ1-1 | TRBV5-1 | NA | CASSLGRGAQNTEAFF | TGCGCCAGCAGCTTGGGGAGAGGGGCGCAGAACACTGAAGCTTTCTTT
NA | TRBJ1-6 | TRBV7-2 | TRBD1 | CASSSGTGGFSPLHF | TGTGCCAGCAGCTCCGGGACAGGGGGCTTTTCACCCCTCCACTTT
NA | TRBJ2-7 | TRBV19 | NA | CASSIVAGAPYEQYF | TGTGCCAGTAGTATAGTGGCGGGGGCCCCCTACGAGCAGTACTTC
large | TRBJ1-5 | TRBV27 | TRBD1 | CASSSQGAKGQPQHF | TGTGCCAGCAGCTCGCAGGGGGCGAAAGGACAGCCCCAGCATTTT
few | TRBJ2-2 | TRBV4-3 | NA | CASSPQERNTGELFF | TGCGCCAGCAGCCCTCAGGAGAGGAACACCGGGGAGCTGTTTTTT
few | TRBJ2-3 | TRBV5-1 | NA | CASSLEGGLSTDTQYF | TGCGCCAGCAGCTTGGAGGGGGGGCTAAGCACAGATACGCAGTATTTT
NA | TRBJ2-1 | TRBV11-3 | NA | CASSDRSQVPKPEHEQFF | TGTGCCAGCAGCGATAGGTCACAGGTACCTAAACCCGAACATGAGCAGTTCTTC
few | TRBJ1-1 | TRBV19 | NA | CASSIPAMNTEAFF | TGTGCCAGTAGTATACCGGCTATGAACACTGAAGCTTTCTTT
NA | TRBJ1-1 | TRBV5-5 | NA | CASSLVKDVNTEAFF | TGTGCCAGCAGCTTGGTTAAGGATGTGAACACTGAAGCTTTCTTT
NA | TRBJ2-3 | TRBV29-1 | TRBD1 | CSALTGEVYTDTQYF | TGCAGCGCTTTGACAGGGGAGGTGTATACCGATACGCAGTATTTT
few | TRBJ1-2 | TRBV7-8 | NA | CASSRDASGYTF | TGTGCCAGCAGCCGGGACGCCTCGGGCTACACCTTC
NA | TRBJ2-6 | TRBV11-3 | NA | CASSLVYRSGANVLTF | TGTGCCAGCAGCTTAGTTTACCGGTCTGGGGCCAACGTCCTGACTTTC
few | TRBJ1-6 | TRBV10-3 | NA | CAISDGTPGVSPLHF | TGTGCCATCAGTGATGGTACGCCCGGAGTTTCACCCCTCCACTTT
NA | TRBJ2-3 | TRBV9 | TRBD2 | CASSGGGRAQTDTQYF | TGTGCCAGCAGCGGGGGAGGGAGGGCGCAGACAGATACGCAGTATTTT
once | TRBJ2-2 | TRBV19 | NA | CASSMPLSGELFF | TGTGCCAGTAGTATGCCCCTCTCCGGGGAGCTGTTTTTT
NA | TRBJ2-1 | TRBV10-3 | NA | CAISVSPDNEQFF | TGTGCCATCAGTGTGTCCCCAGACAATGAGCAGTTCTTC
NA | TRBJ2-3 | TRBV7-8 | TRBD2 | CASSFWTSGTDTQYF | TGTGCCAGCAGCTTCTGGACTAGCGGCACAGATACGCAGTATTTT
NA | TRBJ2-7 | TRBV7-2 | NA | CASSTRGAHEQYF | TGTGCCAGCAGCACCAGGGGGGCCCACGAGCAGTACTTC
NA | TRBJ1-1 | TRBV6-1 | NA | CASSEAAGTTGEAFF | TGTGCCAGCAGTGAAGCGGCCGGGACAACCGGCGAAGCTTTCTTT
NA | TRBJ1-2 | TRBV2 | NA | CASSGAAGSYGYTF | TGTGCCAGCAGTGGAGCCGCAGGGAGCTATGGCTACACCTTC
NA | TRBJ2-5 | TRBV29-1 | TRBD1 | CSAGQGSETQYF | TGCAGCGCCGGACAGGGGAGCGAGACCCAGTACTTC
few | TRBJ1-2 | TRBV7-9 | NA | CASSLSGGGYTF | TGTGCCAGCAGCCTCTCCGGGGGCGGCTACACCTTC
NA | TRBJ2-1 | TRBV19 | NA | CASSIRTGTMVDEQFF | TGTGCCAGTAGTATCCGGACAGGGACTATGGTCGATGAGCAGTTCTTC
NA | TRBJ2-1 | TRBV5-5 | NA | CASTSRGTYNEQFF | TGTGCCAGCACTTCGAGGGGAACCTACAATGAGCAGTTCTTC
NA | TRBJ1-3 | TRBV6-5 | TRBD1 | CASSYGTGTGGNTIYF | TGTGCCAGCAGTTACGGAACCGGGACAGGGGGAAACACCATATATTTT
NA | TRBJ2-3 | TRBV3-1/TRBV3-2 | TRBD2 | CASSRRLAGGSTDTQYF | TGTGCCAGCAGCAGGAGACTAGCGGGGGGCTCCACAGATACGCAGTATTTT
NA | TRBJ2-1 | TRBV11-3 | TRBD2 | CASSSGTSGYNEQFF | TGTGCCAGCAGCTCCGGGACTAGCGGGTACAATGAGCAGTTCTTC
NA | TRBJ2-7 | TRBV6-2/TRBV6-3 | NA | CASSYRAGTPNRYEQYF | TGTGCCAGCAGTTACCGGGCCGGGACACCAAACAGGTACGAGCAGTACTTC
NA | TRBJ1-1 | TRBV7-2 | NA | CASSLGWGSAAFF | TGTGCCAGCAGCTTAGGGTGGGGGTCGGCAGCTTTCTTT
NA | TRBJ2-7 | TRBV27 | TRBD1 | CASSPGQGPYEQYF | TGTGCCAGCAGCCCGGGACAGGGACCCTACGAGCAGTACTTC
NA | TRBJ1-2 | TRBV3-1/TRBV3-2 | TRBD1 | CASSQETGGSLGYTF | TGTGCCAGCAGCCAAGAGACAGGGGGTTCGTTGGGCTACACCTTC
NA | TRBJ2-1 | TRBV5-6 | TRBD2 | CASSSATGRMGTSQFF | TGTGCCAGCAGCTCGGCGACAGGCCGGATGGGGACTAGTCAGTTCTTC
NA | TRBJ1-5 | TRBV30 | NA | CACGGEHQPQHF | TGTGCCTGCGGGGGGGAACATCAGCCCCAGCATTTT
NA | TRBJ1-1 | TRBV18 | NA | CASSPRQNTEAFF | TGTGCCAGCTCACCACGGCAGAACACTGAAGCTTTCTTT
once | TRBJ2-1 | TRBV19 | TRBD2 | CASSIVAGFAPEQFF | TGTGCCAGTAGTATAGTAGCGGGTTTCGCCCCTGAGCAGTTCTTC
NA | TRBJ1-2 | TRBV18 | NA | CASSLGSGDYGYTF | TGTGCCAGCTCACTAGGCTCGGGGGACTATGGCTACACCTTC
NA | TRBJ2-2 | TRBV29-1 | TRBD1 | CSVERQGAGSGELFF | TGCAGCGTTGAACGGCAGGGGGCAGGGAGCGGGGAGCTGTTTTTT
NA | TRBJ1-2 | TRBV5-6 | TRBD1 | CASSLWTGLGSYGYTF | TGTGCCAGCAGCTTGTGGACAGGGTTGGGATCCTATGGCTACACCTTC
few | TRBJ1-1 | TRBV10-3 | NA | CAIRDTSEGTEAFF | TGTGCCATCAGGGATACCTCGGAAGGCACTGAAGCTTTCTTT
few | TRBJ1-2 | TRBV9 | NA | CASSARPDDYGYTF | TGTGCCAGCAGCGCGAGACCGGACGACTATGGCTACACCTTC
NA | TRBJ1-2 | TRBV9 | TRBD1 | CASSADPGQGYGYTF | TGTGCCAGCAGCGCCGACCCGGGACAGGGCTATGGCTACACCTTC
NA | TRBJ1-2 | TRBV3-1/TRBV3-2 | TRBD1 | CASSLDTGGSGYTF | TGTGCCAGCAGCCTTGATACAGGGGGCTCTGGCTACACCTTC
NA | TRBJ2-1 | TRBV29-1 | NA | CSSYTRAGNYNEQFF | TGCAGCTCCTACACACGGGCCGGAAACTACAATGAGCAGTTCTTC